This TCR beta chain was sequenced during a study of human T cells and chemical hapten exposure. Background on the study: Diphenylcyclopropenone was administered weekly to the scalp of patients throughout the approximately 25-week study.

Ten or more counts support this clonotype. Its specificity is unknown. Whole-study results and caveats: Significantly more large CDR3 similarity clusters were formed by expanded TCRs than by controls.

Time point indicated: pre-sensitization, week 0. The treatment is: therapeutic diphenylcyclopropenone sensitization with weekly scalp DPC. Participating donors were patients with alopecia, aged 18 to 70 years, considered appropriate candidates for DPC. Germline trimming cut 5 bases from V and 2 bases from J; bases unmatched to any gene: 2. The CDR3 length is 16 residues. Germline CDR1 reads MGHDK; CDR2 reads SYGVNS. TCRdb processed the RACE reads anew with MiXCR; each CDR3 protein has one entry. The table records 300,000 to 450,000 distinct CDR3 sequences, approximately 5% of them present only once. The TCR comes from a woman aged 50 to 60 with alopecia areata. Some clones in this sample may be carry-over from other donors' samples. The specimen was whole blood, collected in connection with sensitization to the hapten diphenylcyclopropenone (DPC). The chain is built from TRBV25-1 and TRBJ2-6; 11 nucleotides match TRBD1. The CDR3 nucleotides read TGTGCCAGCAGTCGGGACAGGGGGGCTGGGGCCAACGTCCTGACTTTC. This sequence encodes CASSRDRGAGANVLTF.